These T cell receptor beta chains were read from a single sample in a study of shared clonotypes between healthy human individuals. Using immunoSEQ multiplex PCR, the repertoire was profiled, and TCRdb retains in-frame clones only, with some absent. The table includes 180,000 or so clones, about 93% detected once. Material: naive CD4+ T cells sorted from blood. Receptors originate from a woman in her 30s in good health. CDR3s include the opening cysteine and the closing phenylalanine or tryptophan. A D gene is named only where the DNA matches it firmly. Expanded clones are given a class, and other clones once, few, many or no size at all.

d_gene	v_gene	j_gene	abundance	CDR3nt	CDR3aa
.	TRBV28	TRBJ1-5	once	TGTGCCAGCAGTTTTCCGGTAGATAGCAATCAGCCCCAGCATTTT	CASSFPVDSNQPQHF
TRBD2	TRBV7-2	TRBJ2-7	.	TGTGCCAGCAGCTTAGAAGGGACTAGCGCCTACGAGCAGTACTTC	CASSLEGTSAYEQYF
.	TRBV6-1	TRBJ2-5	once	TGTGCCAGCAATCCAGCCCGGAGGGCCGCGGAGACCCAGTACTTC	CASNPARRAAETQYF
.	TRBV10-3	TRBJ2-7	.	TGTGCCATCAGTGAGGGAGGGTATGTCGGCGAGCAGTACTTC	CAISEGGYVGEQYF
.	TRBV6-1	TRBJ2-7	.	TGTGCCAGCAGTGAGATGTTGCTCTACGAGCAGTACTTC	CASSEMLLYEQYF
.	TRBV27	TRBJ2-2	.	TGTGCCACCTCCCAGGGATCTGGCTCCGCGAACACCGGGGAGCTGTTTTTT	CATSQGSGSANTGELFF
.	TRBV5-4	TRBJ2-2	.	TGTGCCAGCAGCTTGGGACAGAACACCGGGGAGCTGTTTTTT	CASSLGQNTGELFF
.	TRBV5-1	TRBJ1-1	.	TGCGCCAGCAGCTTGTCGGGCGATGGCGGGACTGAAGCTTTCTTT	CASSLSGDGGTEAFF
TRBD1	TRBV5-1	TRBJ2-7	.	TGCGCCAGCAGTCCAGCGACAGGGAGTCCGCCCTACGAGCAGTACTTC	CASSPATGSPPYEQYF
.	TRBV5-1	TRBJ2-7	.	TGCGCCAGCAGCTTGTATACGGACGCCGAGCAGTACTTC	CASSLYTDAEQYF
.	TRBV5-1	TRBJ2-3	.	TGCGCCAGCAGTTTCGACCCCGGGACGAGGGGCACAGATACGCAGTATTTT	CASSFDPGTRGTDTQYF
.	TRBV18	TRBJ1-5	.	TGTGCCAGCTCACCCAAGTACGATCAGCCCCAGCATTTT	CASSPKYDQPQHF
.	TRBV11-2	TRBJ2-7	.	TGTGCCAGCAGCTTAGATCTACAGGACTACGAGCAGTACTTC	CASSLDLQDYEQYF
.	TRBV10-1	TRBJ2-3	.	TGCGCCAGCGGGTCATCTAGCACAGATACGCAGTATTTT	CASGSSSTDTQYF